This T cell receptor beta chain was documented in a study of T-cell reconstitution after alpha-beta-depleted transplantation in children. The CDR3 contains 15 residues. The V gene end was trimmed by 4 bases and the J gene end by 0 bases; junction bases not matched to a gene: 5. Germline V lookup: CDR1 DFQATT, CDR2 SNEGSKA (reference sequence). Researchers prepared the TCRbeta library using unique molecular identifiers, the study reports. TCRdb re-analysed the PCR reads in MiXCR, keeping a single row per CDR3 protein. The sample yields approximately 400,000 distinct CDR3 sequences, approximately 10% seen once.

The sequence derives from a human donor who donated a stem cell graft to a child with acute myeloid leukemia. The sample consisted of PBMCs from the stem cell graft donor, taken from the stem cell graft. The V gene is TRBV20-1, the J gene TRBJ2-3, with 9 bases lining up with TRBD2. CDR3 in amino acids: CSATPTSGSTDTQYF. As DNA, the CDR3 is TGCAGTGCTACCCCGACTAGCGGTAGCACAGATACGCAGTATTTT.